Shown below are 8 T cell receptor beta chains from a single sample sequenced in a study of CD8 T cells in Susac syndrome. An input of about 0.45 to 1 ug of RNA was subjected to reverse transcription using random hexamers. TCRdb called the immunoSEQ multiplex PCR reads again in MiXCR, with one record for every CDR3 protein. The table lists roughly 140,000 distinct CDR3 sequences, around 94% of them singletons. The sample taken for sequencing was CD8+ T cells from PBMCs. The receptor source for this set is a human donor in good health.

The CDR3 sequence is CASSLSGDRFEAFF. As DNA, the CDR3 is TGTGCCAGCAGTTTAAGCGGGGACAGGTTCGAAGCTTTCTTT. The rearrangement uses TRBV27 and TRBJ1-1; TRBD1 matches at 8 bases. J was trimmed by 8 bases and V by 2 bases; bases with no gene match: 7. The CDR3 consists of 14 residues. In germline, CDR1 is MNHEY, CDR2 SMNVEV (reference sequence).

The CDR3 is CASSLGVEAFF. In DNA form, the CDR3 reads TGTGCCAGCAGCTTGGGGGTCGAAGCTTTCTTT. The rearrangement uses TRBV5-4 and TRBJ1-1; D is unresolved. Trimming cost V 0 bases and J 8 bases, with 5 bases left between them. CDR3 length: 11 amino acids. Germline CDR1 SGHNT, CDR2 YYREEE (reference sequence).

V usage is TRBV27 and J usage is TRBJ2-7; D is undetermined. CDR1 and CDR2 from the germline V gene are MNHEY and SMNVEV (reference sequence). The CDR3 is 13 residues long. The V end lost 3 bases, the J end lost 6 bases, and 12 bases lay between the germline ends. CDR3 DNA sequence: TGTGCCAGCAGTTTGGGGAATCCGTCCGAGCAGTACTTC. It encodes CASSLGNPSEQYF.

This chain uses TRBV19 with TRBJ1-5; D gene unclear. V lost 7 bases and J 7 bases, leaving 20 bases between the germline ends. The V gene's germline CDR1 is LNHDA and CDR2 SQIVND (reference sequence). This CDR3 has 15 residues. The chain's CDR3 is CASTPGQYTRQPQHF. In DNA, the CDR3 is TGTGCCAGTACCCCCGGGCAGTATACGAGACAGCCCCAGCATTTT.

V usage is TRBV27 and J usage is TRBJ2-1; 7 nucleotides line up with TRBD2. Per germline, CDR1 MNHEY and CDR2 SMNVEV (reference sequence). The trim removed 8 bases at V and 9 bases at J, leaving 7 bases unmatched. This CDR3 region has 12 residues. CDR3 residues: CASASGRGEQFF. DNA of the CDR3: TGTGCCAGCGCTAGCGGACGAGGTGAGCAGTTCTTC.

The chain recombines TRBV20-1 with TRBJ2-7; possible D gene TRBD1, 5 bases. Germline V lookup: CDR1 DFQATT, CDR2 SNEGSKA (reference sequence). The CDR3 runs 13 residues. V was clipped by 7 bases and J by 5 bases, with 18 bases between them. Here the CDR3 DNA reads TGCAGTGTCCCGACAGTTTCCGCGAACGAGCAGTACTTC. It translates to CSVPTVSANEQYF.

The V gene is TRBV9, the J gene TRBJ1-2; 8 nucleotides agree with TRBD1. The CDR3 runs 14 residues. CDR1 and CDR2 (germline): SGDLS, YYNGEE. Trimming took 2 bases from V and 3 from J; bases not matched to a gene: 3. CDR3 bases: TGTGCCAGCAGCGTTGAGGACAGGGACTATGGCTACACCTTC. This encodes CASSVEDRDYGYTF.

This clonotype was detected once. The J gene is TRBJ2-7, the V gene TRBV29-1; perhaps TRBD1 as D (6 bases). The CDR3 loop spans 16 amino acids. Trimming shortened V by 3 bases and J by 0 bases, and 18 bases separated the two germline ends. Looked up from germline, CDR1 is SQVTM and CDR2 is ANQGSEA. DNA for the CDR3: TGCAGCGTTGAGGACTGGGGGACACGGGACTCCTACGAGCAGTACTTC. Translated: CSVEDWGTRDSYEQYF.